Below, one TCR beta chain is given with its context. Its antigen is undetermined. This sample stems from a study of cytomegalovirus exposure and HLA in healthy donors. Whole-study findings and limits: Researchers counted over 150 TCR beta chains as cytomegalovirus-associated.

The data were produced by immunoSEQ multiplex PCR, yet TCRdb's version contains in-frame clones alone and is incomplete. Here the sample spans around 160,000 clones, approximately 80% being singletons. The material sequenced was PBMCs. The receptor's source is a man aged 25 to 45 in good health and CMV-seropositive.

CDR3 protein: CSVEVPPGYEQYF. The CDR3 DNA follows: TGCAGCGTTGAAGTTCCTCCCGGTTACGAGCAGTACTTC. V is TRBV29-1 and J is TRBJ2-7; D is ambiguous. CDR3 length: 13 amino acids. V was clipped by 1 base and J by 4 bases, with 11 bases between them. Germline-derived CDR1 and CDR2 are SQVTM and ANQGSEA.